These T cell receptor beta chains were read from a single sample in a study of T cell responses to AZD1222 COVID-19 vaccine. Produced via immunoSEQ multiplex PCR; TCRdb's table is partial and in-frame only. The sample includes under 35,000 clones, around nine tenths of them seen just once. The source was peripheral blood, collected on day 0 of AZD1222 vaccination. Every receptor here comes from an adult in good health. CDR3s include the opening cysteine and the closing phenylalanine or tryptophan. D genes are given only for firm matches. The size field is filled for only some rows; it gives once, few, many or a size class.

j_call | d_call | v_call | cdr3_length | clone_size | cdr3_aa | cdr3_nt
TRBJ1-6 | . | TRBV4-1 | 18 | . | CASSQDISRLSYNSPLHF | TGCGCCAGCAGCCAAGATATTTCTCGTCTTTCTTATAATTCACCCCTCCACTTT
TRBJ1-4 | . | TRBV5-4 | 15 | . | CASRSHGDRNEKLFF | TGTGCCAGCAGGAGCCACGGAGACAGGAATGAAAAACTGTTTTTT
TRBJ2-7 | . | TRBV5-1 | 16 | . | CASSSGLRDPTYEQYF | TGCGCCAGCAGCTCAGGGTTGCGGGACCCTACCTACGAGCAGTACTTC
TRBJ2-4 | . | TRBV18 | 18 | . | CASSPLEGLGLAKNIQYF | TGTGCCAGCTCGCCCCTTGAAGGGTTAGGCCTAGCCAAAAACATTCAGTACTTC
TRBJ2-1 | TRBD1 | TRBV6-5 | 14 | . | CASRPGTDYNEQFF | TGTGCCAGCAGACCCGGGACAGACTACAATGAGCAGTTCTTC
TRBJ2-7 | TRBD1 | TRBV4-2 | 15 | . | CASSYGQGDSYEQYF | TGTGCCAGCAGCTATGGACAGGGCGACTCCTACGAGCAGTACTTC
TRBJ1-2 | TRBD1 | TRBV5-6 | 13 | . | CASSSPGQGGYTF | TGTGCCAGCAGCTCGCCGGGACAGGGTGGCTACACCTTC
TRBJ2-7 | TRBD1 | TRBV11-3 | 13 | . | CASSWTGSREQYF | TGTGCCAGCAGCTGGACAGGGTCTAGAGAGCAGTACTTC
TRBJ2-3 | . | TRBV7-3 | 14 | . | CASSLLRAPDTQYF | TGTGCCAGCAGCCTCCTTAGGGCCCCAGATACGCAGTATTTT
TRBJ2-1 | . | TRBV10-1 | 13 | . | CASSEQGRGEQFF | TGCGCCAGCAGTGAGCAAGGACGGGGTGAGCAGTTCTTC
TRBJ2-5 | . | TRBV9 | 15 | . | CASSVGNVGQETQYF | TGTGCCAGCAGCGTAGGGAATGTAGGCCAAGAGACCCAGTACTTC
TRBJ1-1 | . | TRBV29-1 | 13 | . | CSVVAYRDTEAFF | TGCAGCGTTGTCGCCTATAGGGACACTGAAGCTTTCTTT
TRBJ1-4 | . | TRBV30 | 15 | once | CAWSTFDRPHEKLFF | TGTGCCTGGAGTACCTTCGACAGGCCCCATGAAAAACTGTTTTTT
TRBJ2-6 | TRBD1 | TRBV7-3 | 19 | . | CASSSQPGQRVSGANVLTF | TGTGCCAGCAGCTCTCAACCGGGACAGCGAGTCTCTGGGGCCAACGTCCTGACTTTC
TRBJ2-1 | . | TRBV7-2 | 13 | once | CASSLEGYVEQFF | TGTGCCAGCAGCTTAGAGGGGTACGTTGAGCAGTTCTTC
TRBJ2-7 | TRBD1 | TRBV6-1 | 16 | . | CASSEVAGGDSYEQYF | TGTGCCAGCAGTGAAGTGGCAGGGGGCGATTCCTACGAGCAGTACTTC
TRBJ2-1 | TRBD2 | TRBV5-1 | 15 | . | CASSFGTSGTGEQFF | TGCGCCAGCAGCTTCGGGACTAGCGGGACAGGGGAGCAGTTCTTC